This TCR beta chain is from a study of cytomegalovirus exposure and HLA in healthy donors. Comments on this clone: Its antigen remains unknown.

Findings and limits, study-wide: Several V segments, TRBV6-2 and TRBV6-3 among them, could not be told apart and were dropped. Reported results showed that the classifier diagnosed cytomegalovirus status with high specificity and sensitivity.

Germline CDR1 and CDR2: SEHNR and FQNEAQ (reference sequence). The V segment lost 1 base and the J segment 6 bases; nucleotides outside the gene matches: 1. This CDR3 region has 13 residues. The PCR was carried out with 60 Vbeta primers and 13 Jbeta primers. The table came from immunoSEQ multiplex PCR; TCRdb's copy has only in-frame clones and leaves some out. This sample's table reports 180,000 or so clones. The sample comprised PBMCs. The chain recombines TRBV7-9 with TRBJ1-1; 8 nucleotides align to TRBD1. The receptor was isolated from a boy aged 5-17 years in good health and CMV-seronegative. DNA for the CDR3: TGTGCCAGCAGCTTAGAACAGGGGGCTGAAGCTTTCTTT. Translation gives CASSLEQGAEAFF.